These T cell receptor beta chains were read from a single sample in a study of T cell changes during pregnancy in multiple sclerosis. Clones were read by immunoSEQ multiplex PCR, and TCRdb kept only the in-frame ones, dropping some. The sample lists just over 90,000 clones; around 92% were seen once. Source: peripheral blood, taken after pregnancy. The receptors here all came from a female donor in good health, enrolled as a control in a pregnancy study. Both conserved end residues are part of each CDR3.

J gene	V gene	CDR3 protein
TRBJ1-1	TRBV7-6	CASSAGQGRNTEAFF
TRBJ1-1	TRBV14	CASSPQGNTEAFF
TRBJ2-1	TRBV19	CASSIRTSRNEQFF
TRBJ2-7	TRBV2	CASSAQGDYEQYF
TRBJ1-5	TRBV2	CASKPYSNQPQHF
TRBJ2-7	TRBV27	CASSFGSEQYF
TRBJ2-2	TRBV7-2	CASSLVVQGLRDTGELFF
TRBJ2-1	TRBV7-2	CASSYDRGPYNEQFF
TRBJ2-5	TRBV7-2	CASSPQDRGRGETQYF
TRBJ1-1	TRBV4-3	CASSHRGGGLNTEAFF
TRBJ1-5	TRBV7-3	CASSLGDNQPQHF
TRBJ1-3	TRBV7-2	CASSLGQGDTIYF
TRBJ2-1	TRBV19	CASLAPGTGRAEQFF
TRBJ2-5	TRBV5-1	CASSFRTAQETQYF
TRBJ1-5	TRBV6-5	CASSGGTGSNQPQHF
TRBJ2-7	TRBV4-3	CASSLNPGGSYEQYF
TRBJ1-1	TRBV9	CASSVARANTEAFF
TRBJ1-2	TRBV19	CASSPTGTNGYTF
TRBJ2-5	TRBV7-3	CASSLSGSRETQYF
TRBJ1-1	TRBV9	CASSATDMNTEAFF
TRBJ1-4	TRBV5-1	CASSSLPGQGCEKLFF
TRBJ1-6	TRBV5-1	CASSLETRGSPLHF
TRBJ1-2	TRBV5-1	CASSLDSYYGYTF
TRBJ1-1	TRBV28	CATHVGPNTEAFF
TRBJ2-3	TRBV19	CASKPRGVVTDTQYF
TRBJ1-5	TRBV4-2	CASSQDPGGLQPQHF
TRBJ1-6	TRBV7-9	CASSSRTDNSPLHF
TRBJ1-1	TRBV4-3	CASSSQTGGRTEAFF
TRBJ1-6	TRBV19	CASSIDIREGHSPLHF
TRBJ2-1	TRBV14	CASSSGLAQYNEQFF
TRBJ1-6	TRBV7-2	CASRSQGDYNSPLHF
TRBJ2-1	TRBV5-1	CASSALRDKGYNEQFF